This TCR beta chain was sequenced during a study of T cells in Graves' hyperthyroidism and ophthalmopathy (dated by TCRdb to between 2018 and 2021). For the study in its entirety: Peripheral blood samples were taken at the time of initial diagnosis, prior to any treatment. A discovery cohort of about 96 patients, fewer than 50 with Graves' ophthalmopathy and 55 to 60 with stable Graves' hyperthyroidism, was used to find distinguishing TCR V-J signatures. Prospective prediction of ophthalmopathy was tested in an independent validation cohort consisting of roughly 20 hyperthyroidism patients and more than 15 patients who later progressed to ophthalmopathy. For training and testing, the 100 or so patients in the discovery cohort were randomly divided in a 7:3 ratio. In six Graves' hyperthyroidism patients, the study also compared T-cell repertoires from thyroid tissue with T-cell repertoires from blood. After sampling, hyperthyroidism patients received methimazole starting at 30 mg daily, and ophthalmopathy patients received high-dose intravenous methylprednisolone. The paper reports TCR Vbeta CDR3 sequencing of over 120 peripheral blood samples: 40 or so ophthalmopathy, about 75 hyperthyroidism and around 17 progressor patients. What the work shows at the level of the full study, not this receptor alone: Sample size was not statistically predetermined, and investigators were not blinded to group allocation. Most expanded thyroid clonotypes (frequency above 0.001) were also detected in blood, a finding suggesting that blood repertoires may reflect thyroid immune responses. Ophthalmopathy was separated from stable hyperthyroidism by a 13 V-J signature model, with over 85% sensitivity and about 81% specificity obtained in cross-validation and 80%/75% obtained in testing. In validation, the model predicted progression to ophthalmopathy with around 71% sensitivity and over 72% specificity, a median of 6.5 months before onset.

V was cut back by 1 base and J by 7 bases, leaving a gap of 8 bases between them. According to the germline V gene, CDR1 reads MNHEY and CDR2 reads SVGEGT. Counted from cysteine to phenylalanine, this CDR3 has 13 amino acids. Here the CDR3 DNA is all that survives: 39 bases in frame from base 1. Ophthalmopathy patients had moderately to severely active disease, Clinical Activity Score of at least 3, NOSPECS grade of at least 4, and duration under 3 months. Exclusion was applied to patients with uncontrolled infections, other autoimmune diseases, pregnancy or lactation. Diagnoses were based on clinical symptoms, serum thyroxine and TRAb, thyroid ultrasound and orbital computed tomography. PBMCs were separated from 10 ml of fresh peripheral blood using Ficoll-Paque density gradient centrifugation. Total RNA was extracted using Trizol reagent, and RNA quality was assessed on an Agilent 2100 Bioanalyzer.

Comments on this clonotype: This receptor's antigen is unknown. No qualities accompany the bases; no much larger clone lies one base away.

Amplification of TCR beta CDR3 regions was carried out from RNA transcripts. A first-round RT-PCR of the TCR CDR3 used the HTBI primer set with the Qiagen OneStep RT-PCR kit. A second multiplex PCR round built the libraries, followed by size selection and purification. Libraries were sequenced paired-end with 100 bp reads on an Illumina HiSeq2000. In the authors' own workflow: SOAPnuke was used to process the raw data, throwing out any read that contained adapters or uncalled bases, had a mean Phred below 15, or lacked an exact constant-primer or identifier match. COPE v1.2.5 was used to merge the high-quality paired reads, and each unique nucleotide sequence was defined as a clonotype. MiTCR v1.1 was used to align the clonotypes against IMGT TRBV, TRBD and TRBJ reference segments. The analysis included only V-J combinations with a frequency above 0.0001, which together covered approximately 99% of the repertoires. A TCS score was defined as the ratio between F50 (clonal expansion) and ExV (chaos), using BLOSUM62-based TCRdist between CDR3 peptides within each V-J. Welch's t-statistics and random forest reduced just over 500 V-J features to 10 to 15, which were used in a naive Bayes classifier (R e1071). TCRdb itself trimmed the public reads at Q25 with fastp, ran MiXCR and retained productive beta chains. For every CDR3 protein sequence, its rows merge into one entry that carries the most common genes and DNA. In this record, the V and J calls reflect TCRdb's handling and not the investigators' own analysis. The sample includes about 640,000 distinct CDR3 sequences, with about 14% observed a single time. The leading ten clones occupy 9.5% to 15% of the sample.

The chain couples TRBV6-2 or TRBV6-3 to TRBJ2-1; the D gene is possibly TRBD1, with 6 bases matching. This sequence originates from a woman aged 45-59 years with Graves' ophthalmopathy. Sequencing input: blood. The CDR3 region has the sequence CASSYWTVNEQFF. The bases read TGTGCCAGCAGTTACTGGACAGTAAATGAGCAGTTCTTC.